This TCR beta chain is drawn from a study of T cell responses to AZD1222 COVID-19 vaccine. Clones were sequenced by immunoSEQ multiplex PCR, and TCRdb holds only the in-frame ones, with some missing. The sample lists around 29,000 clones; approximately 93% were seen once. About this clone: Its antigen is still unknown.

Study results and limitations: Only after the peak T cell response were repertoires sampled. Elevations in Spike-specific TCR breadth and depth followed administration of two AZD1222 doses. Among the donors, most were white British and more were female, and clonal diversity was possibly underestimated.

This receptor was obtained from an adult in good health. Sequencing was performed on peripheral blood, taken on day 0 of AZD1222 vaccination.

CDR3 in amino acids: CASSLTVMNTEAFF. The CDR3 DNA is TGCGCCAGCAGCTTGACAGTCATGAACACTGAAGCTTTCTTT. J is TRBJ1-1 and V is TRBV5-1, with D unresolved. This CDR3 comprises 14 residues. Trimming removed 1 base at V and 0 bases at J, with 7 bases between. From germline, CDR1 is SGHRS and CDR2 YFSETQ.